The 9 T cell receptor beta chains in this list originate from one sample, sequenced in a study of T-cell reconstitution after alpha-beta-depleted transplantation in children. A library of TCRbeta sequences, prepared with unique molecular identifiers, was generated. TCRdb reprocessed the PCR reads via MiXCR and lists one record per CDR3 protein. The table has some 350,000 distinct CDR3 sequences, under 13% seen once. The source was PBMCs from the stem cell graft donor, collected from the stem cell graft. The receptors originated from a human donor who donated a stem cell graft to a child with acute lymphoblastic leukemia.

This chain connects TRBV2 to TRBJ2-1, with unresolved D. Trimming shortened V by 2 bases and J by 4 bases, and 9 bases separated the two germline ends. Germline CDR1 and CDR2: SNHLY and FYNNEI. The CDR3 length is 14 residues. The CDR3 sequence is CASSERYSYNEQFF. The CDR3 nucleotides are TGTGCCAGCAGTGAAAGATACTCATACAATGAGCAGTTCTTC.

This clonotype showed up just a few times. The chain couples TRBV12-3 or TRBV12-4 to TRBJ2-2; D is ambiguous. The CDR3 has 13 amino acids. V lost 10 bases, J lost 5 bases, and 14 bases lay in between. The CDR3 DNA sequence: TGTGCCATCAATACTAAACAGACCGGGGAGCTGTTTTTT. It yields the protein CAINTKQTGELFF.

The sample holds many counts of this clonotype. The rearrangement uses TRBV28 and TRBJ2-7; TRBD1 or TRBD2 may be the D gene (5 bases each). The V gene's germline CDR1 is MDHEN and CDR2 SYDVKM. Trimming stripped 2 bases from V and 5 bases from J, with 22 bases between. The CDR3 extends over 17 amino acids. The CDR3 region has the DNA TGTGCCAGCAGTTTACCCCTTACGCTCGGGGCTAACGACGAGCAGTACTTC. It is translated as CASSLPLTLGANDEQYF.

This clonotype came up many times. The gene calls are TRBV7-9 and TRBJ2-5; D not resolved. V dropped 5 bases and J dropped 5 bases, with 9 bases sitting between them. Germline values: CDR1 SEHNR, CDR2 FQNEAQ (reference sequence). This CDR3 region has 12 residues. CDR3 in DNA: TGTGCCAGCAGCCCCTTGGGGGAGACCCAGTACTTC. Translation: CASSPLGETQYF.

This chain links TRBV29-1 with TRBJ2-7; no clear D gene. The CDR3 consists of 11 residues. Per the germline V gene, CDR1 is SQVTM and CDR2 is ANQGSEA. Trimming left V 7 bases short and J 4 bases short, with 11 bases between. The CDR3 sequence is CSGGGRYEQYF. In nucleotides, the CDR3 is TGCAGCGGAGGCGGACGGTACGAGCAGTACTTC.

In its sample, this clonotype was seen many times. V is TRBV15 and J is TRBJ2-7, with 7 bases fitting TRBD1. J was trimmed by 2 bases and V by 1 base; bases with no gene match: 2. This CDR3 region has 14 residues. The germline CDR1 and CDR2 sequences are LNHNV and YYDKDF (reference sequence). CDR3: CATSRVQGTYEQYF. The DNA of the CDR3 is TGTGCCACCAGCAGAGTACAGGGGACCTACGAGCAGTACTTC.

V and J are TRBV5-5 and TRBJ2-3; D unclear. CDR1 and CDR2 (germline): SGHKS, YYEKEE (reference sequence). This CDR3 comprises 13 residues. V dropped 5 bases and J dropped 4 bases, with 11 bases sitting between them. The CDR3 reads CASRTPDADTQYF. DNA of the CDR3: TGTGCCAGCAGAACCCCTGACGCAGATACGCAGTATTTT.

This clonotype was seen more than once but under ten times. V usage is TRBV5-1 and J usage is TRBJ2-7; TRBD1 is a possible D gene (6 bases). The CDR3 runs to 16 residues. Between the trimmed V and J ends, which lost 0 bases and 5 bases, there was a span of 18 bases. The germline V gene has CDR1 SGHRS and CDR2 YFSETQ. Here the CDR3 reads CASSLAWVQGINEQYF. The CDR3 DNA reads as TGCGCCAGCAGCTTGGCCTGGGTACAGGGTATTAACGAGCAGTACTTC.

This chain links TRBV7-2 with TRBJ2-1, with 9 bases aligning to TRBD2. Germline lookup yields CDR1 SGHTA and CDR2 FQGNSA. Trimming cost V 6 bases and J 9 bases; bases outside gene matches: 6. This CDR3 is 13 amino acids long. CDR3 sequence reads: CASSLTSGPEQFF. The CDR3 coding sequence is TGTGCCAGCAGTTTGACTAGCGGACCTGAGCAGTTCTTC.